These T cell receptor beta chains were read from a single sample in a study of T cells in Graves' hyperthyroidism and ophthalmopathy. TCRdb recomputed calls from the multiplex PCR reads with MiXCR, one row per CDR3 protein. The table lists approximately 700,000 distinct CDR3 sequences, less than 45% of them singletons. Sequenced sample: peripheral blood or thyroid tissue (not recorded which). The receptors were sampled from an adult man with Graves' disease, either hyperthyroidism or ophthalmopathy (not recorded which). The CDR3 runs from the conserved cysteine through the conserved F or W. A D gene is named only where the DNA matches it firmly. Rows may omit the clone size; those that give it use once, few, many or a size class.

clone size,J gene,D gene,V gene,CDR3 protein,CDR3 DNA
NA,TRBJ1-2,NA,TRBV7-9,CASSLGPWRTNYGYTF,TGTGCCAGCAGCTTGGGCCCCTGGAGGACTAACTATGGCTACACCTTC
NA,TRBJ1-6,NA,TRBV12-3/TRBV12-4,CASSFGQRYNSPLHF,TGTGCCAGCAGTTTTGGACAGCGCTATAATTCACCCCTCCACTTT
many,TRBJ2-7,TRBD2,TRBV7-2,CASSLSAGNSYEQYF,TGTGCCAGCAGCTTGTCAGCGGGGAATTCCTACGAGCAGTACTTC
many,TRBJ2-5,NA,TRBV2,CASNVWAGLEETQYF,TGTGCCAGCAATGTGTGGGCAGGGTTGGAAGAGACCCAGTACTTC
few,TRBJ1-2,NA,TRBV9,CASSQANQIFYGYTF,TGTGCCAGCAGCCAAGCTAACCAGATCTTCTATGGCTACACCTTC
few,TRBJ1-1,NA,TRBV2,CASSEHGAGRRTEAFF,TGTGCCAGCAGTGAACATGGGGCAGGGAGGAGAACTGAAGCTTTCTTT
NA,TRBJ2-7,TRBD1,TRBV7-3,CASSRRTGGEQYF,TGTGCCAGCAGCCGTCGGACAGGGGGCGAGCAGTACTTC
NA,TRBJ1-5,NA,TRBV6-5,CASSYSSSGVGQPQHF,TGTGCCAGCAGTTACTCGTCATCAGGGGTGGGTCAGCCCCAGCATTTT
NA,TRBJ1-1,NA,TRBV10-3,CAIMARDTEAFF,TGTGCCATCATGGCCAGGGACACTGAAGCTTTCTTT
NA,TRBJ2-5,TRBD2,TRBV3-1,CASSYSGSLETQYF,TGTGCCAGCAGCTATAGCGGGAGCTTAGAGACCCAGTACTTC
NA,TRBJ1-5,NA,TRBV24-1,CASRPAGVGNQPQHF,TGTGCCAGCAGGCCTGCAGGGGTGGGCAATCAGCCCCAGCATTTT
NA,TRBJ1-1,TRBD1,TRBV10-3,CASSGTGTMNTEAFF,TGTGCCAGCAGTGGGACAGGGACCATGAACACTGAAGCTTTCTTT
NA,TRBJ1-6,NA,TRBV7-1,CASSSPNQPLHF,TGTGCCAGCAGCTCTCCGAATCAGCCCCTCCACTTT
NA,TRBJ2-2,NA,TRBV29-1,CSERANTGELFF,TGCAGCGAGCGTGCGAACACCGGGGAGCTGTTTTTT
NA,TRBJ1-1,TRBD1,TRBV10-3,CAISETGGATEAFF,TGTGCCATCAGTGAAACAGGGGGGGCCACTGAAGCTTTCTTT
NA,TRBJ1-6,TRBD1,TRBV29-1,CSVRGGQGANSPLHF,TGCAGCGTGCGGGGGGGACAGGGGGCAAATTCACCCCTCCACTTT
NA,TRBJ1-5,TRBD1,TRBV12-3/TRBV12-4,CASTVGTGEISNQPQHF,TGTGCCAGCACCGTAGGGACAGGGGAAATCAGCAATCAGCCCCAGCATTTT
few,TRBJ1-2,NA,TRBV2,CASSPQGGNYGYTF,TGTGCCAGCAGCCCCCAAGGGGGTAACTATGGCTACACCTTC
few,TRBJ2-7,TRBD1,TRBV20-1,CSASSGQGAAGEQYF,TGCAGTGCTAGTTCCGGACAGGGGGCGGCGGGCGAGCAGTACTTC
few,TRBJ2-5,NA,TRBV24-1,CATSDAAEETQYF,TGTGCCACCAGTGATGCGGCGGAAGAGACCCAGTACTTC
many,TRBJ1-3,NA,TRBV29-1,CSVLSGGSSGNTIYF,TGCAGCGTTCTCTCCGGGGGCAGCTCTGGAAACACCATATATTTT
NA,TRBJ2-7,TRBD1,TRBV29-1,CSEWDSRRSYEQYF,TGCAGCGAATGGGACAGTAGGCGGTCCTACGAGCAGTACTTC
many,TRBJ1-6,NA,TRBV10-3,CAISEGKGNSPLHF,TGTGCCATCAGTGAGGGGAAGGGTAATTCACCCCTCCACTTT
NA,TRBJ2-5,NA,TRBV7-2,CARAAAETQYF,TGTGCTAGAGCGGCGGCAGAGACCCAGTACTTC
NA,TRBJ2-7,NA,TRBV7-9,CASRGTEDYEQYF,TGTGCCAGCAGGGGGACGGAAGACTACGAGCAGTACTTC
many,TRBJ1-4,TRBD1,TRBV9,CASSQEQGTANEKLFF,TGTGCCAGCAGCCAAGAACAAGGGACAGCTAATGAAAAACTGTTTTTT
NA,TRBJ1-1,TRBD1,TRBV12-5,CASGLGQGEVNTEAFF,TGTGCTAGTGGTTTGGGACAGGGGGAGGTGAACACTGAAGCTTTCTTT
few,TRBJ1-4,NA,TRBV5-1,CASSPGLSTGEKLFF,TGCGCCAGCAGCCCAGGACTCTCGACGGGCGAAAAACTGTTTTTT
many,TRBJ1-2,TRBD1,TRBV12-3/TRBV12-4,CASSLTGPNYGYTF,TGTGCCAGCAGTTTGACAGGGCCCAACTATGGCTACACCTTC
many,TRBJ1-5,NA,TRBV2,CASSQGTDASQHF,TGTGCCAGCAGTCAGGGGACGGACGCATCCCAGCATTTT
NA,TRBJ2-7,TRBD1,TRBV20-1,CSASKRQGAEQYF,TGCAGTGCTAGTAAGAGACAGGGGGCCGAGCAGTACTTC
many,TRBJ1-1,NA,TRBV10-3,CAISGLNTEAFF,TGTGCCATCAGCGGACTGAACACTGAAGCTTTCTTT
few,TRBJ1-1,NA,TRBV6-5,CASSEDYGGTEAFF,TGTGCCAGCAGTGAGGACTACGGGGGCACTGAAGCTTTCTTT
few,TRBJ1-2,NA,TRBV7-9,CASSSVWYRDYGYTF,TGTGCCAGCAGCTCCGTGTGGTACAGGGACTATGGCTACACCTTC
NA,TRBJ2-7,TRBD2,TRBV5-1,CASSARLASDEQYF,TGCGCCAGCAGCGCCCGACTAGCTAGCGACGAGCAGTACTTC
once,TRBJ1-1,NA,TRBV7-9,CASSLSGRVVRSTEAFF,TGTGCCAGCAGTTTATCCGGCAGGGTGGTACGTAGCACTGAAGCTTTCTTT
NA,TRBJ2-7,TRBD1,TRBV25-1,CASTGLQGENEQYF,TGTGCCAGCACTGGGCTACAGGGGGAGAACGAGCAGTACTTC
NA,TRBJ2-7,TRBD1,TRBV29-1,CSVFRDRATYEQYF,TGCAGCGTTTTCCGGGACAGGGCCACCTACGAGCAGTACTTC
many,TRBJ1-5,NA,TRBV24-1,CATSVEGNQPQHF,TGTGCCACCAGTGTTGAAGGGAATCAGCCCCAGCATTTT
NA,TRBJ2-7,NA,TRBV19,CASSIEGGGSYEQYF,TGTGCCAGTAGTATAGAGGGAGGGGGCAGCTACGAGCAGTACTTC
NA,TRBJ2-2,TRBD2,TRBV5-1,CASSKAGADTGELFF,TGCGCCAGCAGCAAAGCGGGAGCGGACACCGGGGAGCTGTTTTTT
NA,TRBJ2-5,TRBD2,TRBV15,CATSSPTSGGRQETQYF,TGTGCCACCAGCAGTCCTACTAGCGGGGGGCGCCAAGAGACCCAGTACTTC
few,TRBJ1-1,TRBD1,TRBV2,CASRRDRRDNTEAFF,TGTGCCAGCAGACGGGACAGGAGGGACAACACTGAAGCTTTCTTT
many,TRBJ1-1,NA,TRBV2,CASEQGEGTEAFF,TGTGCCAGTGAACAGGGTGAGGGAACTGAAGCTTTCTTT
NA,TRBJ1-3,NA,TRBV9,CASVRVEGSGNTIYF,TGTGCCAGTGTCAGGGTAGAAGGCTCTGGAAACACCATATATTTT
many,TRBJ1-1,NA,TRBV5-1,CASSLTGSGTEAFF,TGCGCCAGCAGCTTGACAGGGAGTGGCACTGAAGCTTTCTTT
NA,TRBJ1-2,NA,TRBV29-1,CSARIEPLYYGYTF,TGCAGCGCCCGGATAGAACCTCTGTACTATGGCTACACCTTC
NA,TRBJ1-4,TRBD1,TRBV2,CASSGDRVEKLFF,TGTGCCAGCAGCGGGGACAGGGTTGAAAAACTGTTTTTT
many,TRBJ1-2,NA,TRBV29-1,CSVEDGGGGYTF,TGCAGCGTTGAAGATGGGGGGGGCGGCTACACCTTC
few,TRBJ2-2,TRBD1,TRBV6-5,CASSRTGMTGELFF,TGTGCCAGCAGTCGGACAGGGATGACCGGGGAGCTGTTTTTT
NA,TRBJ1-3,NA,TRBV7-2,CASSLFFGKGAGNTIYF,TGTGCCAGCAGCTTATTTTTCGGGAAGGGCGCTGGAAACACCATATATTTT
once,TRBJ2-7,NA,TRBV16,CASVALGNLGEQYF,TGTGCCAGCGTTGCCCTCGGTAATTTGGGCGAGCAGTACTTC
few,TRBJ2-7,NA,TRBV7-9,CASSPRTGGTYEQYF,TGTGCCAGCAGCCCCCGTACTGGGGGAACCTACGAGCAGTACTTC
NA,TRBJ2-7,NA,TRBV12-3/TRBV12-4,CASSLSREPPEQYF,TGTGCCAGCAGTCTCTCAAGGGAGCCCCCCGAGCAGTACTTC